These 11 T cell receptor beta chains originate from one sample sequenced in a study of blood T cell repertoires in COVID-19. Profiling relied on immunoSEQ multiplex PCR, and the TCRdb table lists in-frame clones only, not all of them. The table has about 73,000 clones, less than 75% seen once. The sample taken for sequencing was peripheral blood. The receptors derive from a man between 60 and 75 years old with acute or convalescent COVID-19.

This rearrangement joins TRBV6-5 to TRBJ2-7; the match to TRBD2 covers 7 bases. The V gene's germline CDR1 is MNHEY and CDR2 SVGAGI. CDR3 size: 14 residues. J lost 0 bases, V lost 8 bases, and 7 bases had no gene match. The CDR3 region is CASGRAGNSYEQYV. The DNA for the CDR3 is TGTGCCAGCGGCAGAGCGGGGAACTCCTACGAGCAGTACGTC.

The CDR3 spells CASGVAGLQETQYF. As DNA, the CDR3 is TGTGCCAGCGGGGTAGCGGGACTACAAGAGACCCAGTACTTC. The V call is TRBV6-5, the J call TRBJ2-5, with TRBD2 identical over 8 bases. With V trimmed by 8 bases and J by 2 bases, 7 bases remained unmatched. The CDR3 is 14 residues long. Germline assignment: CDR1 MNHEY and CDR2 SVGAGI.

This sequence joins TRBV10-3 and TRBJ2-4; D remains unclear. From germline, CDR1 is ENHRY and CDR2 SYGVKD. Trimming removed 0 bases from V and 0 bases from J, with 15 bases in between. This CDR3 comprises 18 residues. The CDR3 here is CAISESSPSVIAKNIQYF. CDR3 in DNA: TGTGCCATCAGTGAGTCGAGCCCCTCGGTGATAGCCAAAAACATTCAGTACTTC.

Ten or more counts support this clone. V gene TRBV11-2 combines with J gene TRBJ1-2, with 7 positions matching TRBD1. The CDR3 loop spans 14 amino acids. V dropped 0 bases and J dropped 4; count of bases not matched to a gene: 2. In germline, CDR1 is SGHAT, CDR2 FQNNGV. This chain's CDR3 is CASSLERTGYGYTF. As DNA, the CDR3 is TGTGCCAGCAGCTTAGAGAGGACAGGCTATGGCTACACCTTC.

V and J are TRBV10-1 and TRBJ2-1, with D perhaps TRBD2 (6 bases). The germline CDR1 and CDR2 sequences are WNHNN and SYGVQD (reference sequence). Trimming removed 0 bases at V and 6 bases at J, with 12 bases between. CDR3 length equals 15 residues. The CDR3 reads CASSESRGPSNEQFF. The CDR3 DNA is TGCGCCAGCAGTGAGTCGCGGGGACCCTCCAATGAGCAGTTCTTC.

In its sample, this clone was seen once. V and J are TRBV6-5 and TRBJ1-2; D call uncertain. V gave up 0 bases and J gave up 8 bases, with 13 bases separating them. The CDR3 is 14 residues long. Germline CDR1 MNHEY, CDR2 SVGAGI. Written as DNA, the CDR3 is TGTGCCAGCAGTTACTCGAGCGGCCGGTCGGGCTACACCTTC. This codes for CASSYSSGRSGYTF.

V and J are TRBV9 and TRBJ2-7, with 8 bases identical to TRBD2. The CDR3 covers 14 residues. The germline V gene encodes CDR1 SGDLS and CDR2 YYNGEE. With V trimmed by 2 bases and J by 2 bases, 3 bases remained unmatched. CDR3 in amino acids: CASSVGGGPYEQYF. The CDR3 nucleotides read TGTGCCAGCAGCGTGGGCGGGGGGCCCTACGAGCAGTACTTC.

The chain recombines TRBV4-2 with TRBJ2-6, with unresolved D. This CDR3 is 15 amino acids long. Germline V lookup: CDR1 LGHNA, CDR2 YNFKEQ. V lost 0 bases and J lost 0, with 3 bases in between. This chain's CDR3 is CASSQEYSGANVLTF. The CDR3 DNA reads TGTGCCAGCAGCCAAGAGTACTCTGGGGCCAACGTCCTGACTTTC.

The chain uses TRBV5-4 and TRBJ2-5; 8 bases are a match to TRBD1. The CDR3 covers 14 residues. In germline, CDR1 is SGHNT, CDR2 YYREEE (reference sequence). V lost 2 bases, J lost 2 bases, and 2 bases stayed unmatched. The CDR3 loop reads CASSLGTGQETQYF. CDR3 coding DNA: TGTGCCAGCAGCTTAGGGACAGGACAAGAGACCCAGTACTTC.

The J gene is TRBJ1-2, the V gene TRBV19; D remains unclear. CDR1 is LNHDA, CDR2 SQIVND, per germline (reference sequence). V lost 4 bases and J lost 3, with 9 bases in between. This CDR3 has 13 residues. The chain's CDR3 is CASSTQEHYGYTF. The CDR3 bases are TGTGCCAGTAGTACCCAGGAACACTATGGCTACACCTTC.

This sequence joins TRBV18 and TRBJ1-1; D remains unclear. Germline CDR1 and CDR2: KGHSH and LQKENI. V lost 0 bases, J lost 5 bases, and 13 bases lay in between. The CDR3 contains 15 residues. The CDR3 reads CASSPPIGRRTEAFF. The CDR3 region has the DNA TGTGCCAGCTCACCACCGATCGGAAGGAGGACTGAAGCTTTCTTT.